The table lists the clone carrying this TCR beta chain with a few counts. Its antigen is undetermined. The data were obtained in a study of T cells in localized non-small cell lung cancer. The study, taken as a whole, reports: Prolonged overall survival went with higher T cell density in the blood. When the top 100 tumor clones were examined, a median about 60 of them also appeared in the adjacent lung, which was paired and uninvolved. Heterogeneity is still possible, as just one tumor region was sequenced.

Only in-frame clones appear in the TCRdb table, and some are missing; sequencing was by immunoSEQ multiplex PCR. The table shows some 34,000 clones, with roughly 75% occurring only once. This material consisted of peripheral blood, taken before any cancer treatment. This clonotype originated in a male donor aged 60 or over with stage III squamous cell lung carcinoma.

The CDR3 protein is CASSYAMTSNTEAFF. The CDR3 nucleotides are TGTGCCAGCAGTTACGCTATGACATCCAACACTGAAGCTTTCTTT. The chain employs TRBV6-5 and TRBJ1-1; no reliable D call. Germline V lookup: CDR1 MNHEY, CDR2 SVGAGI. The CDR3 is 15 amino acids. V lost 2 bases to trimming and J lost 2 bases, with 12 bases between them.